These 14 T cell receptor beta chains were all obtained from the same sample, sequenced in a study of beta chain features in type 1 diabetes. Isolated RNA was reverse transcribed in full, so expressed TCRB transcripts were sequenced. Using immunoSEQ multiplex PCR, the repertoire was profiled, and TCRdb retains in-frame clones only, with some absent. The data contain 350,000 or so clones, about 18% of them singletons. Input material: naive CD4+ T cells from blood. These receptor sequences come from a woman aged 18-29 years in good health.

V is TRBV5-1 and J is TRBJ1-1; TRBD1 aligns across 10 bases. CDR1 is SGHRS, CDR2 YFSETQ, per germline. This CDR3 region has 14 residues. V was clipped by 1 base and J by 5 bases; unmatched bases: 2. The CDR3 DNA reads TGCGCCAGCAGCTTGAGGGGACAGGGGACTGAAGCTTTCTTT. Residues: CASSLRGQGTEAFF. Full variable domain (outside the CDR3, taken from reference TRBV5-1 and TRBJ1-1): KAGVTQTPRYLIKTRGQQVTLSCSPISGHRSVSWYQQTPGQGLQFLFEYFSETQRNKGNFPGRFSGRQFSNSRSEMNVSTLELGDSALYLCASSLRGQGTEAFFGQGTRLTVV.

The chain employs TRBV4-1 and TRBJ1-4; TRBD1 matches 8 bases. With V trimmed by 4 bases and J by 5 bases, 3 bases remained unmatched. Germline V CDR1 and CDR2: MGHRA, YSYEKL. CDR3 length: 14 amino acids. The CDR3, as DNA: TGCGCCAGCAGCCCGACAGGGGTGAATGAAAAACTGTTTTTT. This encodes CASSPTGVNEKLFF.

CDR3 bases: TGTGCCAGCAGGGCCAGAGAGGGGGCAACCGGCTACACCTTC. Residues: CASRAREGATGYTF. The rearrangement joins TRBV2 to TRBJ1-2; 7 nucleotides match TRBD1. The CDR3 covers 14 residues. Germline trimming cut 6 bases from V and 8 bases from J; bases unmatched to any gene: 12. Per the germline V gene, CDR1 is SNHLY and CDR2 is FYNNEI. Filled out from reference TRBV2 and TRBJ1-2, the complete variable domain reads EPEVTQTPSHQVTQMGQEVILRCVPISNHLYFYWYRQILGQKVEFLVSFYNNEISEKSEIFDDQFSVERPDGSNFTLKIRSTKLEDSAMYFCASRAREGATGYTFGSGTRLTVV.

The chain is built from TRBV11-3 and TRBJ2-6; 9 bases are a match to TRBD1. The CDR3 length is 18 residues. V shed 5 bases, J shed 4 bases, and the junction held 12 bases outside the gene matches. Per germline, CDR1 SGHNT and CDR2 YENEEA. CDR3 loop: CASSPGTGLGGGANVLTF. DNA of the CDR3: TGTGCCAGCAGCCCCGGGACAGGGCTAGGGGGCGGGGCCAACGTCCTGACTTTC.

The V and J genes are TRBV11-2 and TRBJ2-1, with no clear D. The CDR3 has 13 amino acids. Germline loops: CDR1 SGHAT, CDR2 FQNNGV. V was clipped by 1 base and J by 8 bases, with 9 bases between them. The CDR3 DNA follows: TGTGCCAGCAGCTTAGGTAGCCGCGATGAGCAGTTCTTC. It codes for CASSLGSRDEQFF.

Only a few counts were recorded for this clone. The chain couples TRBV5-5 to TRBJ2-1; possibly TRBD1 for D (5 bases). The germline gives CDR1 SGHKS, CDR2 YYEKEE (reference sequence). This CDR3 region has 17 residues. V was cut by 6 bases and J by 0 bases, with 19 bases left in between. The CDR3, as DNA: TGTGCCAGCACCCGTGGAACAGGACCCCGCTCCTACAATGAGCAGTTCTTC. Amino acid sequence: CASTRGTGPRSYNEQFF.

This clone came up a few times. This chain joins TRBV7-2 and TRBJ2-5; D uncertain. The ends were cut back, 4 bases at V and 4 bases at J, with 7 bases in the middle. The CDR3 spans 12 residues. The germline V gene has CDR1 SGHTA and CDR2 FQGNSA. CDR3 sequence reads: CASSSQRETQYF. The CDR3 DNA is TGTGCCAGCAGCTCACAGAGAGAGACCCAGTACTTC.

This clone has only a few counts. This chain links TRBV5-1 with TRBJ2-2, with 11 bases lining up with TRBD1. CDR1 is SGHRS, CDR2 YFSETQ, per germline. V dropped 4 bases and J dropped 6; count of bases not matched to a gene: 8. The CDR3 is 16 amino acids. CDR3 residues: CASSVGPGQGAGELFF. CDR3 bases: TGCGCCAGCAGCGTAGGCCCGGGACAGGGGGCCGGGGAGCTGTTTTTT.

The chain has TRBV5-4 and TRBJ1-1; D is perhaps TRBD1 (5 bases). The V end lost 7 bases, the J end lost 5 bases, and 9 bases lay between the germline ends. The CDR3 consists of 11 residues. Germline V gives CDR1 SGHNT, CDR2 YYREEE (reference sequence). CDR3 loop: CASSGGTEAFF. The CDR3 DNA follows: TGTGCCAGCTCGGGGGGGACTGAAGCTTTCTTT.

This clone was counted only a few times. V usage is TRBV5-1 and J usage is TRBJ2-3; 7 nucleotides match TRBD1. The CDR3 has 15 amino acids. V shed 4 bases and J 0 bases; nucleotides not matched to a gene: 5. Germline V gives CDR1 SGHRS, CDR2 YFSETQ. The CDR3 protein is CASSQGDPSTDTQYF. The CDR3 nucleotides are TGCGCCAGCAGCCAGGGGGACCCTAGCACAGATACGCAGTATTTT.

This clone turned up a few times. The chain employs TRBV30 and TRBJ2-5; 12 positions match TRBD2. V lost 3 bases to trimming and J lost 7 bases; unmatched junction nucleotides: 3. There are 13 residues in the CDR3. Germline V CDR1 and CDR2: GTSNPN, SVGIG (reference sequence). DNA of the CDR3: TGTGCCTGGAGGCTAGCGGGAGGGGGGACCCAGTACTTC. It specifies CAWRLAGGGTQYF.

The chain uses TRBV30 and TRBJ1-2; a possible D gene is TRBD1 (6 bases). The CDR3 contains 14 residues. In germline, CDR1 is GTSNPN, CDR2 SVGIG (reference sequence). Trimming removed 0 bases from V and 5 bases from J, with 13 bases in between. The DNA of the CDR3 is TGTGCCTGGAGTGTGGGGGGGCGCGGGTATGGCTACACCTTC. This codes for CAWSVGGRGYGYTF.

The chain joins TRBV2 to TRBJ1-2, with D perhaps TRBD1 (6 bases). The germline V gene encodes CDR1 SNHLY and CDR2 FYNNEI. The CDR3 contains 19 residues. V was clipped by 6 bases and J by 4 bases, with 30 bases between them. In DNA, the CDR3 is TGTGCCAGCAGCCGGTTGGCTGACAGGTACAGAGGAAGGGGCTATGGCTACACCTTC. It translates to CASSRLADRYRGRGYGYTF.

In its sample, this clone was seen a few times. The chain links TRBV6-5 to TRBJ1-2; D may be TRBD1 (6 bases). The CDR3 is 13 residues long. Germline-derived CDR1 and CDR2 are MNHEY and SVGAGI. V was pared by 6 bases and J by 4 bases, with 12 bases between. DNA of the CDR3: TGTGCCAGCAGGGGAGGGACACCCTATGGCTACACCTTC. Translation gives CASRGGTPYGYTF.